This T cell receptor (beta chain) came from a study of T cell clonotyping in hematopoietic cell transplantation. As for the study in general: Cytoreduction preceded collection of pretransplant recipient samples.

Regarding time point: recipient sample about 28 days before transplant, after cytoreduction. A remark on this clone: The target antigen is unknown.

Per the germline V gene, CDR1 is MDHEN and CDR2 is SYDVKM. This CDR3 is built from 13 residues. Trimming removed 6 bases at V and 1 base at J, with 9 bases between. Study results and limitations: Pathologically expanded recipient clonotypes increased progressively from day 30 to day 180 as diversity fell.

This table comes from immunoSEQ multiplex PCR, and its TCRdb copy is limited to in-frame clones, with some not included. The repertoire holds 75,000 to 95,000 clones, with 96% as singletons. The sequence derives from a woman between 45 and 60 years old with acute myeloid leukemia. Some clones in this sample may be carry-over from other donors' samples. The chain links TRBV28 to TRBJ1-1; unclear D gene. This specimen was peripheral blood mononuclear cells, taken before stem cell transplant. The CDR3 is CASRSSANTEAFF. Here the CDR3 DNA reads TGTGCCAGCAGATCTTCAGCGAACACTGAAGCTTTCTTT.